Each of the 21 T cell receptor beta chains below was sequenced from the same sample in a study of vaccination and CD4 T cells after COVID-19. The time point here: late sampling 161 to 241 days after vaccination in a few convalescent patients. Noted treatment: approximately nine-day PBMC culture with coronavirus spike peptide pools or control peptides (ViraFEST assay). Antigen specificity for these receptors is unknown. Scientists ran DNA taken from cultured CD4+ T cells through the Oncomine TCR Beta short-read assay for sequencing. From the PCR reads, TCRdb called clonotypes with MiXCR, one entry per CDR3 protein. The repertoire consists of approximately 23,000 distinct CDR3 sequences, with around two fifths occurring once and the leading ten covering roughly 30%. The sample consisted of CD4+ T cells from blood, cultured in vitro, taken about 7 months after SARS-CoV-2 vaccination. These receptor sequences come from a human donor who had recovered from COVID-19.

The chain employs TRBV29-1 and TRBJ1-1; TRBD1 agrees at 7 bases. The germline V gene encodes CDR1 SQVTM and CDR2 ANQGSEA. Trimming took 4 bases from V and 6 from J; bases not matched to a gene: 8. This CDR3 comprises 13 residues. The CDR3 bases are TGCAGCGTTGCCCCCACAGGGGACGCTGAAGCTTTCTTT. Translation gives CSVAPTGDAEAFF.

J is TRBJ1-6 and V is TRBV12-3 or TRBV12-4; D is ambiguous. Trimming took off 10 bases at V and 8 bases at J, with 21 bases between the two ends. The CDR3 consists of 15 residues. Here the CDR3 DNA reads TGTGCCACCAGGCTCGCCGGCTACGGGCATTCACCCCTCCACTTT. It specifies CATRLAGYGHSPLHF.

This clonotype came up a few times. The chain uses TRBV20-1 and TRBJ2-5; D not resolved. Germline values: CDR1 DFQATT, CDR2 SNEGSKA (reference sequence). With 5 bases removed from V and 5 bases from J, the gap between germline ends came to 15 bases. This CDR3 has 13 amino acids. The CDR3 loop is CSACSNSEETQYF. Written as DNA, the CDR3 is TGCAGTGCTTGTTCAAACTCGGAGGAGACCCAGTACTTC.

The chain links TRBV6-2 or TRBV6-3 to TRBJ2-4, with D hard to call. Deletions cut 5 bases from V and 7 bases from J, with 15 bases between. The germline gives CDR1 MNHEY, CDR2 SVGEGT. This CDR3 comprises 14 residues. The CDR3 DNA sequence: TGTGCCAGCAGTCCGACACGACCTGAGAACATTCAGTACTTC. Its protein is CASSPTRPENIQYF.

The V call is TRBV24-1, the J call TRBJ2-7; D gene uncertain. Trimming stripped 9 bases from V and 3 bases from J, with 8 bases between. Germline-derived CDR1 and CDR2 are KGHDR and SFDVKD. The CDR3 length is 11 residues. This CDR3 reads CATAWGYEQYF. In DNA, the CDR3 is TGTGCCACCGCTTGGGGCTACGAGCAGTACTTC.

This clonotype was counted only a few times. The chain couples TRBV20-1 to TRBJ2-1, with D perhaps matching TRBD2 (6 bases). V lost 8 bases, J lost 0 bases, and 20 bases lay in between. The CDR3 runs 16 residues. Per the germline V gene, CDR1 is DFQATT and CDR2 is SNEGSKA (reference sequence). The CDR3 is CSPFLVAASSYNEQFF. Written as DNA, the CDR3 is TGCAGTCCGTTCTTAGTAGCGGCTAGCTCCTACAATGAGCAGTTCTTC.

This clonotype was seen more than once but under ten times. CDR3 sequence reads: CAISVDRANEQYF. CDR3 nucleotides: TGTGCCATCAGTGTAGACAGGGCGAACGAGCAGTACTTC. This chain connects TRBV10-3 to TRBJ2-7, with 7 bases fitting TRBD1. The CDR3 is 13 amino acids. Germline V gene sequence: CDR1 ENHRY, CDR2 SYGVKD. J lost 5 bases, V lost 4 bases, and 5 bases had no gene match.

This chain links TRBV6-1 with TRBJ1-6, with 8 nucleotides matching TRBD1. Trimming removed 1 base from V and 7 bases from J; junction bases left unmatched: 6. CDR3 size: 16 residues. Germline CDR1 MNHNS, CDR2 SASEGT. The CDR3 spells CASSEVGGQDNSPLHF. The CDR3 DNA reads TGTGCCAGCAGTGAAGTAGGGGGACAGGACAATTCACCCCTCCACTTT.

This chain links TRBV6-5 with TRBJ2-7, with D perhaps being TRBD1 or TRBD2 (6 bases each). The CDR3 spans 15 residues. The V end lost 0 bases, the J end lost 3 bases, and 12 bases lay between the germline ends. Germline assignment: CDR1 MNHEY and CDR2 SVGAGI. The CDR3 loop reads CASSYSPQGGYEQYF. CDR3 in DNA: TGTGCCAGCAGTTACTCGCCACAGGGAGGCTACGAGCAGTACTTC.

V is TRBV24-1 and J is TRBJ2-1; 14 bases are a match to TRBD2. With V trimmed by 9 bases and J by 8 bases, 11 bases remained unmatched. This CDR3 comprises 16 residues. Germline values: CDR1 KGHDR, CDR2 SFDVKD. In DNA, the CDR3 is TGTGCCACCTCCGACGCCGGGACTAGCGGGGGATATGAGCAGTTCTTC. Amino acid sequence: CATSDAGTSGGYEQFF.

The chain is built from TRBV5-4 and TRBJ2-7; D is unresolved. CDR1 and CDR2 (germline): SGHNT, YYREEE (reference sequence). Trimming took 2 bases from V and 5 from J, leaving 11 bases between them. CDR3 length: 13 amino acids. Written as DNA, the CDR3 is TGTGCCAGCAGCTTCCCTAGTAATAACGAGCAGTACTTC. Protein product: CASSFPSNNEQYF.

This clonotype turned up a few times. For the CDR3, the DNA is TGTGCCAGCAGCTTGTCAGCAGGCTACTACGAGCAGTACTTC. Amino acid sequence: CASSLSAGYYEQYF. The rearrangement joins TRBV7-8 to TRBJ2-7; D not resolved. There are 14 residues in the CDR3. V shed 3 bases and J shed 3 bases, with 12 bases lying between them. The germline CDR1 and CDR2 sequences are SGHVS and FQNEAQ. Full variable domain (rest looked up from reference TRBV7-8 and TRBJ2-7): GAGVSQSPRYKVAKRGQDVALRCDPISGHVSLFWYQQALGQGPEFLTYFQNEAQLDKSGLPSDRFFAERPEGSVSTLKIQRTQQEDSAVYLCASSLSAGYYEQYFGPGTRLTVT.

V usage is TRBV2 and J usage is TRBJ2-7, with 7 bases lining up with TRBD2. The CDR3 length is 14 residues. Unmatched junction bases numbered 11, after V lost 7 bases and J lost 5 bases. The germline V gene encodes CDR1 SNHLY and CDR2 FYNNEI. The CDR3 protein is CASIGDPLADEQYF. DNA of the CDR3: TGTGCCAGCATCGGCGACCCCCTAGCGGACGAGCAGTACTTC.

Worth noting for this clonotype: Mismatch with germline at one junction end may stem from a read error. The chain couples TRBV7-6 to TRBJ2-5, with D unresolved. The V gene's germline CDR1 is SGHVS and CDR2 FNYEAQ. The CDR3 runs 14 residues. The CDR3 region has the DNA TGTGCTAGCAGCTTAGGGCAGTTCCAAGAGACCCAGTACTTC. Protein sequence: CASSLGQFQETQYF.

A few counts support this clonotype. The chain's CDR3 is CASSILAGRDTQYF. The DNA of the CDR3 is TGTGCCAGTAGTATCCTAGCGGGGCGAGATACGCAGTATTTT. The J gene is TRBJ2-3, the V gene TRBV19, with 9 nucleotides matching TRBD2. Trimming removed 3 bases from V and 5 bases from J; junction bases left unmatched: 3. The CDR3 length is 14 residues. CDR1 and CDR2 (germline): LNHDA, SQIVND (reference sequence).

This clonotype was observed a few times. V gene TRBV6-2 or TRBV6-3 combines with J gene TRBJ1-2; a possible D gene is TRBD1 (5 bases). Germline V gives CDR1 MNHEY, CDR2 SVGEGT. Trimming cost V 1 base and J 4 bases, with 10 bases left between them. The CDR3 has 14 amino acids. CDR3 DNA sequence: TGTGCCAGCAGTTACTGGGGCGCAGGCTATGGCTACACCTTC. Protein: CASSYWGAGYGYTF.

This rearrangement joins TRBV2 to TRBJ2-7; 10 bases are shared with TRBD1. Germline lookup yields CDR1 SNHLY and CDR2 FYNNEI. V gave up 5 bases and J gave up 6 bases; unmatched junction bases: 4. This CDR3 has 13 amino acids. CDR3 bases: TGTGCCAGCAGTCAGGGACAGGGGTTCGAGCAGTACTTC. It is translated as CASSQGQGFEQYF.

The V gene is TRBV7-2, the J gene TRBJ2-1, with TRBD1 matching 7 bases. Looked up from germline, CDR1 is SGHTA and CDR2 is FQGNSA. V lost 2 bases, J lost 1 base, and 2 bases stayed unmatched. This CDR3 is built from 15 residues. CDR3 protein: CASSLWDSSYNEQFF. The CDR3 DNA sequence: TGTGCCAGCAGCTTATGGGACAGTTCCTACAATGAGCAGTTCTTC.

J is TRBJ2-4 and V is TRBV7-2; D is unclear. The V gene lost 1 base and the J gene lost 8 bases, with 12 bases spanning the gap. The length of the CDR3 is 14 residues. From germline, CDR1 is SGHTA and CDR2 FQGNSA. CDR3 protein: CASSLGLGWDIQYF. DNA of the CDR3: TGTGCCAGCAGCTTAGGGTTGGGGTGGGACATTCAGTACTTC.

V gene TRBV5-4 combines with J gene TRBJ2-7, with D uncertain. This CDR3 is built from 13 residues. V was trimmed by 4 bases and J by 2 bases, leaving 10 bases between them. The germline V gene has CDR1 SGHNT and CDR2 YYREEE (reference sequence). The CDR3 loop reads CASSLDMTYEQYF. CDR3 sequence (DNA): TGTGCCAGCAGCCTAGACATGACCTACGAGCAGTACTTC.

This sequence joins TRBV15 and TRBJ2-1; D gene unclear. The V end lost 0 bases, the J end lost 9 bases, and 9 bases lay between the germline ends. CDR3 length: 13 residues. Per the germline V gene, CDR1 is LNHNV and CDR2 is YYDKDF (reference sequence). In DNA form, the CDR3 reads TGTGCCACCAGCAGAGATCTACGTACTGAGCAGTTCTTC. Translated, it gives CATSRDLRTEQFF.